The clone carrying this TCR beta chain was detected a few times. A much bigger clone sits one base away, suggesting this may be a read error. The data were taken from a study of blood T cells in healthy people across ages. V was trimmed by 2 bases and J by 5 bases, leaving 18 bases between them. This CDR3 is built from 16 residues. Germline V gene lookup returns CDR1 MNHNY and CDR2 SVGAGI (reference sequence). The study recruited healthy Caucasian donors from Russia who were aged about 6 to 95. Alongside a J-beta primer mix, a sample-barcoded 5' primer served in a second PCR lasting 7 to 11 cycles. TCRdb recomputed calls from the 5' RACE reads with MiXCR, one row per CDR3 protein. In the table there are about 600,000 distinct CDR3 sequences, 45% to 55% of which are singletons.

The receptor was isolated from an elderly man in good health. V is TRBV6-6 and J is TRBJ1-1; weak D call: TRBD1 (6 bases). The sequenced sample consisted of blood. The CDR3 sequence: CASSYPRTGLETEAFF. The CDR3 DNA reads TGTGCCAGCAGTTACCCCCGAACAGGGCTGGAAACTGAAGCTTTCTTT.